The rows below give T cell receptor beta chains drawn from one sample of a study of beta chain features in type 1 diabetes. Produced via immunoSEQ multiplex PCR; TCRdb's table is partial and in-frame only. The table lists some 660,000 clones, more than 13% of them singletons, with roughly 0.04% in the top ten. Sequencing was done on a sample of naive CD4+ T cells from blood. These TCRs come from a man aged 18 to 35 with type 1 diabetes. Each CDR3 is given with its conserved first and last residue. D genes are given only for firm matches. A row's size may be missing; if present it is once, few, many or a size class.

j_gene: TRBJ2-5
len: 13
abundance: few
v_gene: TRBV28
d_gene: NA
CDR3nt: TGTGCCAGCAGTTTCCCCACTAGGGAGACCCAGTACTTC
CDR3aa: CASSFPTRETQYF

j_gene: TRBJ1-1
len: 11
abundance: NA
v_gene: TRBV7-9
d_gene: NA
CDR3nt: TGTGCCAGCAGCTCCGGGACTGAAGCTTTCTTT
CDR3aa: CASSSGTEAFF

j_gene: TRBJ2-6
len: 14
abundance: few
v_gene: TRBV5-4
d_gene: NA
CDR3nt: TGTGCCAGCTCCCGGGTCTCTGGGGCCAACGTCCTGACTTTC
CDR3aa: CASSRVSGANVLTF

j_gene: TRBJ2-1
len: 12
abundance: few
v_gene: TRBV9
d_gene: NA
CDR3nt: TGTGCCAGCAGCGGAGCACACAATGAGCAGTTCTTC
CDR3aa: CASSGAHNEQFF

j_gene: TRBJ2-3
len: 12
abundance: few
v_gene: TRBV18
d_gene: NA
CDR3nt: TGTGCCAGCTCACCCCCCTTCGATACGCAGTATTTT
CDR3aa: CASSPPFDTQYF

j_gene: TRBJ2-7
len: 18
abundance: NA
v_gene: TRBV4-3
d_gene: TRBD1
CDR3nt: TGCGCCAGCAGCCAGGAGGCCCCGAGGGACAGGATAGCTTACGAGCAGTACTTC
CDR3aa: CASSQEAPRDRIAYEQYF

j_gene: TRBJ2-4
len: 14
abundance: NA
v_gene: TRBV7-2
d_gene: NA
CDR3nt: TGTGCCAGCGGGGGGGCTGGAGCCAAAAACATTCAGTACTTC
CDR3aa: CASGGAGAKNIQYF

j_gene: TRBJ2-1
len: 12
abundance: few
v_gene: TRBV9
d_gene: TRBD1
CDR3nt: TGTGCCAGCAGTATGACAGGGTATGAGCAGTTCTTC
CDR3aa: CASSMTGYEQFF

j_gene: TRBJ2-1
len: 17
abundance: few
v_gene: TRBV7-9
d_gene: NA
CDR3nt: TGTGCCAGCAGCTTAGTTGGCGGGGCTAGCTCCTACAATGAGCAGTTCTTC
CDR3aa: CASSLVGGASSYNEQFF

j_gene: TRBJ2-2
len: 15
abundance: few
v_gene: TRBV6-6
d_gene: TRBD2
CDR3nt: TGTGCCAGCAGTTATCACGGGACTAGCGCCGGGGAGCTGTTTTTT
CDR3aa: CASSYHGTSAGELFF

j_gene: TRBJ2-5
len: 14
abundance: NA
v_gene: TRBV5-1
d_gene: TRBD1
CDR3nt: TGCGCCAGCAGCAAGGGGACAGGGGAAGAGACCCAGTACTTC
CDR3aa: CASSKGTGEETQYF

j_gene: TRBJ2-1
len: 14
abundance: few
v_gene: TRBV5-4
d_gene: TRBD2
CDR3nt: TGTGCCAGCAGCTCTGGGACTAGCTGGAATGAGCAGTTCTTC
CDR3aa: CASSSGTSWNEQFF

j_gene: TRBJ2-3
len: 14
abundance: NA
v_gene: TRBV7-9
d_gene: NA
CDR3nt: TGTGCCAGCAGCCCCCTCCTTACTAGGGGTGCGCAGTATTTT
CDR3aa: CASSPLLTRGAQYF

j_gene: TRBJ2-5
len: 18
abundance: few
v_gene: TRBV5-4
d_gene: TRBD1
CDR3nt: TGTGCCAGCAGCCTGACCGGGACAGGGGGCCTGTACCAAGAGACCCAGTACTTC
CDR3aa: CASSLTGTGGLYQETQYF

j_gene: TRBJ2-3
len: 14
abundance: few
v_gene: TRBV9
d_gene: TRBD2
CDR3nt: TGTGCCAGCAGCGCTAGCGGGGGCACAGATACGCAGTATTTT
CDR3aa: CASSASGGTDTQYF

j_gene: TRBJ2-1
len: 14
abundance: NA
v_gene: TRBV7-2
d_gene: TRBD2
CDR3nt: TGTGCCAGCAGCGCGACTAGCGGGAGGGATGAGCAGTTCTTC
CDR3aa: CASSATSGRDEQFF

j_gene: TRBJ2-6
len: 15
abundance: few
v_gene: TRBV7-9
d_gene: TRBD1
CDR3nt: TGTGCCAGCGTAACAGGGGGCGCTGGGGCCAACGTCCTGACTTTC
CDR3aa: CASVTGGAGANVLTF

j_gene: TRBJ1-6
len: 15
abundance: few
v_gene: TRBV7-8
d_gene: NA
CDR3nt: TGTGCCAGCAGCTTGGAAGCCTACAGGGCTTCACCCCTCCACTTT
CDR3aa: CASSLEAYRASPLHF

j_gene: TRBJ2-2
len: 11
abundance: few
v_gene: TRBV2
d_gene: NA
CDR3nt: TGTGCCAGCTCATCCGCCGGGGAGCTGTTTTTT
CDR3aa: CASSSAGELFF

j_gene: TRBJ2-3
len: 18
abundance: few
v_gene: TRBV7-2
d_gene: TRBD2
CDR3nt: TGTGCCAGCAGCTTGGGGACTAGCGGGGGGAGGGCCGCAGATACGCAGTATTTT
CDR3aa: CASSLGTSGGRAADTQYF

j_gene: TRBJ2-5
len: 15
abundance: few
v_gene: TRBV19
d_gene: NA
CDR3nt: TGTGCCAGTAACACGCTGACGGAGAACCAAGAGACCCAGTACTTC
CDR3aa: CASNTLTENQETQYF

j_gene: TRBJ1-2
len: 15
abundance: NA
v_gene: TRBV2
d_gene: TRBD1
CDR3nt: TGTGCCAGCAGACGCAGTCCGGACAGGGCCTATGGCTACACCTTC
CDR3aa: CASRRSPDRAYGYTF

j_gene: TRBJ2-6
len: 14
abundance: NA
v_gene: TRBV18
d_gene: TRBD2
CDR3nt: TGTGCCGGCGGGACTATGCCTGGGGCCAACGTCCTGACTTTC
CDR3aa: CAGGTMPGANVLTF

j_gene: TRBJ1-5
len: 15
abundance: NA
v_gene: TRBV9
d_gene: NA
CDR3nt: TGTGCCAGCAGCGTAGGTAGAGGGATGCGGCAGCCCCAGCATTTT
CDR3aa: CASSVGRGMRQPQHF

j_gene: TRBJ1-1
len: 11
abundance: NA
v_gene: TRBV20-1
d_gene: NA
CDR3nt: TGCAGTGCTCCTTCGACGGAGGGAGCTTTCTTT
CDR3aa: CSAPSTEGAFF

j_gene: TRBJ2-1
len: 16
abundance: few
v_gene: TRBV19
d_gene: NA
CDR3nt: TGTGCCAGTAGTATCATCGGGCCCCTCATGGGCGATGAGCAGTTCTTC
CDR3aa: CASSIIGPLMGDEQFF

j_gene: TRBJ2-2
len: 14
abundance: NA
v_gene: TRBV29-1
d_gene: NA
CDR3nt: TGCAGCGTTGTTTCTTACCTGAACACCGGGGAGCTGTTTTTT
CDR3aa: CSVVSYLNTGELFF

j_gene: TRBJ1-2
len: 14
abundance: NA
v_gene: TRBV15
d_gene: NA
CDR3nt: TGTGCCACCAGCAGAGACAGGGCAGCTTATGGCTACACCTTC
CDR3aa: CATSRDRAAYGYTF

j_gene: TRBJ2-7
len: 12
abundance: few
v_gene: TRBV29-1
d_gene: TRBD1
CDR3nt: TGCAGCGTACGGACAGGGCGCTACGAGCAGTACTTC
CDR3aa: CSVRTGRYEQYF

j_gene: TRBJ2-1
len: 16
abundance: NA
v_gene: TRBV6-6
d_gene: TRBD2
CDR3nt: TGTGCCAGCAGTTACCGGACTAGCGGGGGTTACAATGAGCAGTTCTTC
CDR3aa: CASSYRTSGGYNEQFF

j_gene: TRBJ1-1
len: 12
abundance: NA
v_gene: TRBV15
d_gene: NA
CDR3nt: TGCGCCACCAGCAGAGAGGGGGGTAAAGCTTTCTTT
CDR3aa: CATSREGGKAFF

j_gene: TRBJ1-2
len: 15
abundance: NA
v_gene: TRBV4-1
d_gene: NA
CDR3nt: TGCGCCAGCAGCCTCGGATCCTCGTCTGACTATGGCTACACCTTC
CDR3aa: CASSLGSSSDYGYTF

j_gene: TRBJ2-7
len: 13
abundance: few
v_gene: TRBV27
d_gene: NA
CDR3nt: TGTGCCAGCCGTCAGGGCCCGCTGTACGAGCAGTACTTC
CDR3aa: CASRQGPLYEQYF

j_gene: TRBJ2-2
len: 16
abundance: few
v_gene: TRBV2
d_gene: NA
CDR3nt: TGTGCCAGCAGTGAAGGACCGGGGGCTTCCACCGGGGAGCTGTTTTTT
CDR3aa: CASSEGPGASTGELFF

j_gene: TRBJ2-7
len: 16
abundance: NA
v_gene: TRBV7-9
d_gene: TRBD2
CDR3nt: TGTGCCAGCAGTTTTGTAGCGGGAGGAGCTGGTTACGAGCAGTACTTC
CDR3aa: CASSFVAGGAGYEQYF

j_gene: TRBJ2-2
len: 13
abundance: NA
v_gene: TRBV2
d_gene: NA
CDR3nt: TGTGCCAGCAGGGGCAGTGCGACCGGGGAGCTGTTTTTT
CDR3aa: CASRGSATGELFF

j_gene: TRBJ2-5
len: 15
abundance: few
v_gene: TRBV4-1
d_gene: NA
CDR3nt: TGCGCCAGCAGCCAAGGGGCAGTTACACAAGAGACCCAGTACTTC
CDR3aa: CASSQGAVTQETQYF

j_gene: TRBJ1-1
len: 12
abundance: few
v_gene: TRBV7-2
d_gene: NA
CDR3nt: TGTGCCAGCAGCTTGAGGGGTACTGAAGCTTTCTTT
CDR3aa: CASSLRGTEAFF

j_gene: TRBJ1-3
len: 12
abundance: few
v_gene: TRBV30
d_gene: NA
CDR3nt: TGTGCCTGGACGGGGTCTGGAAACACCATATATTTT
CDR3aa: CAWTGSGNTIYF

j_gene: TRBJ2-1
len: 19
abundance: few
v_gene: TRBV4-1
d_gene: TRBD2
CDR3nt: TGCGCCAGCAGCCATTTAGGACTAGCGGGAGTTAGCTCCTACAATGAGCAGTTCTTC
CDR3aa: CASSHLGLAGVSSYNEQFF

j_gene: TRBJ2-3
len: 11
abundance: few
v_gene: TRBV27
d_gene: NA
CDR3nt: TGTGCCAGCAGATCCACAGATACGCAGTATTTT
CDR3aa: CASRSTDTQYF

j_gene: TRBJ1-1
len: 14
abundance: NA
v_gene: TRBV7-9
d_gene: NA
CDR3nt: TGTGCCAGCAGCCGGCCCGGATTGAACACTGAAGCTTTCTTT
CDR3aa: CASSRPGLNTEAFF

j_gene: TRBJ2-1
len: 15
abundance: NA
v_gene: TRBV7-6
d_gene: TRBD2
CDR3nt: TGTGCCAGCACCCAAGCTCCTAGCGGGACCAATGAGCAGTTCTTC
CDR3aa: CASTQAPSGTNEQFF

j_gene: TRBJ2-2
len: 13
abundance: NA
v_gene: TRBV18
d_gene: NA
CDR3nt: TGTGCCAGCTCACCCAATCCGAGCGGGGAGCTGTTTTTT
CDR3aa: CASSPNPSGELFF

j_gene: TRBJ2-7
len: 14
abundance: NA
v_gene: TRBV7-9
d_gene: NA
CDR3nt: TGTGCCAGCAGCTTAAAAGCAGGGTCCTACGAGCAGTACTTC
CDR3aa: CASSLKAGSYEQYF

j_gene: TRBJ2-2
len: 15
abundance: NA
v_gene: TRBV2
d_gene: TRBD1
CDR3nt: TGTGCCAGCACCTACGGGACAGCGAACACCGGGGAGCTGTTTTTT
CDR3aa: CASTYGTANTGELFF

j_gene: TRBJ2-3
len: 16
abundance: NA
v_gene: TRBV4-1
d_gene: NA
CDR3nt: TGCGCCAGCAGCCAAGCGGAAGTAGCGGTCACAGATACGCAGTATTTT
CDR3aa: CASSQAEVAVTDTQYF